The sequence of this T cell receptor (beta chain) was determined in a study of memory CD4+ T cells and cytomegalovirus serostatus. As to this clone: The target antigen is unknown.

Study results and caveats: The CMV-associated TCR signature appears largely within the CD4+ memory repertoire.

Single viable CD3+CD4+CD8-CD45RO+ cells were sorted as the memory CD4+ T cells. Donors' CMV status reflects serum IgG against pp150, pp28, p38, p52. CD4+ T cells were isolated by positive magnetic selection. The germline gives CDR1 MNHEY, CDR2 SMNVEV (reference sequence). V was pared by 8 bases and J by 8 bases, with 10 bases of the junction left unmatched. The CDR3 is 14 residues long. Sequenced by immunoSEQ multiplex PCR; TCRdb stores in-frame clones only, minus some. The data show roughly 48,000 clones, 65% to 85% seen once. This clonotype was obtained from an adult in good health and CMV-seropositive. J is TRBJ2-3 and V is TRBV27; 10 bases map to TRBD1. Sequencing was carried out using memory CD4+ T cells from blood. The CDR3 sequence: CASYDRGPPPTQYF. The CDR3 DNA sequence: TGTGCCAGCTATGACAGGGGGCCCCCCCCTACGCAGTATTTT.